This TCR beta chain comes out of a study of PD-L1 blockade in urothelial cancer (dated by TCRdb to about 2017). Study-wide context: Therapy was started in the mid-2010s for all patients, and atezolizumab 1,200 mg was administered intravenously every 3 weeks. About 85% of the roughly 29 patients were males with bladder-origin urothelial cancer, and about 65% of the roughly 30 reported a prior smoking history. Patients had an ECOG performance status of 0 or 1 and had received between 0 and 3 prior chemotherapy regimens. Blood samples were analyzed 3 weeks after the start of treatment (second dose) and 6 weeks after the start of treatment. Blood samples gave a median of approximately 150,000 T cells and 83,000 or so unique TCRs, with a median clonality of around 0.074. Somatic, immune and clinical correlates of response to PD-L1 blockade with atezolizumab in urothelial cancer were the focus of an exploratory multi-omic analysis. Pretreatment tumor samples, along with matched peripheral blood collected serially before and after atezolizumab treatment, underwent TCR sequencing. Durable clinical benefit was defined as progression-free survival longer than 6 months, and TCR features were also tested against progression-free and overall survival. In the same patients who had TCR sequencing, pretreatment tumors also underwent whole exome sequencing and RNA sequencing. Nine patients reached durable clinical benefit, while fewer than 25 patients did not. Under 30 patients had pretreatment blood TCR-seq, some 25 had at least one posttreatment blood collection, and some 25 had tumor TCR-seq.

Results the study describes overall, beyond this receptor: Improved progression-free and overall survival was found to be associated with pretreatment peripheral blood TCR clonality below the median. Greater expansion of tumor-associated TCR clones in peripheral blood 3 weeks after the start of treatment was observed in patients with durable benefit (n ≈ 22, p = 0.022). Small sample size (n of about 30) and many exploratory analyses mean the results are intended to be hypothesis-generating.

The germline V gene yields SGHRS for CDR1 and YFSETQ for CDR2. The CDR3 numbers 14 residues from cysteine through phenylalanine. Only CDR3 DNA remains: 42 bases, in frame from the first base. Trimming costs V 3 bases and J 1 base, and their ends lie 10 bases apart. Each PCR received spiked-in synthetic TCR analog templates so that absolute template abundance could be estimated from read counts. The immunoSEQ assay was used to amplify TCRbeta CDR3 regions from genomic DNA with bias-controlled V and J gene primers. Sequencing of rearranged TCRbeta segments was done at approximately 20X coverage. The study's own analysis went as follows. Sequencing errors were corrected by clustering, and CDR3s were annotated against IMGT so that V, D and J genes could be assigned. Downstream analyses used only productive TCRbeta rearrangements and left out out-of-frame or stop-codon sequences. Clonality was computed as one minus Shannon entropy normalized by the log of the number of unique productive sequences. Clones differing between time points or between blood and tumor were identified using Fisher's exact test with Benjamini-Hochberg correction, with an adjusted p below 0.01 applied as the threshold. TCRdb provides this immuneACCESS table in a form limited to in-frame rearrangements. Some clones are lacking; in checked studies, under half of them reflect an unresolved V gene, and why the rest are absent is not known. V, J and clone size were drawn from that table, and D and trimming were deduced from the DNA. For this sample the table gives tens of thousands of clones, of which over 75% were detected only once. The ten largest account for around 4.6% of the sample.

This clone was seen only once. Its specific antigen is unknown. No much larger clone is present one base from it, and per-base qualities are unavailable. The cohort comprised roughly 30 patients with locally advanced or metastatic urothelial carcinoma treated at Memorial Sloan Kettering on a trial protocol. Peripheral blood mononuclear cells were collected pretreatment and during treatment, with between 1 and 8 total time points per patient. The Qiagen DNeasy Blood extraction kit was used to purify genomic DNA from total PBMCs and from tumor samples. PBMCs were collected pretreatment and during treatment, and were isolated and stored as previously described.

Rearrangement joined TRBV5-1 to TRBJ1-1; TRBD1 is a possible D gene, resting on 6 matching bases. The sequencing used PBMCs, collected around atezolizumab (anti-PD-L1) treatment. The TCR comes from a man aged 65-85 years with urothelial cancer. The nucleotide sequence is TGCGCCAGCAGCTACCTGACAGGGAACACTGAAGCTTTCTTT. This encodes CASSYLTGNTEAFF.